This T cell receptor beta chain was recovered during a study of T cells in Graves' hyperthyroidism and ophthalmopathy. Template material for amplifying TCR beta CDR3 regions consisted of RNA transcripts. The HTBI primer set drove a first-round RT-PCR of the TCR CDR3. Each CDR3 protein is one row after TCRdb ran MiXCR on the multiplex PCR reads. The sample comprises around 600,000 distinct CDR3 sequences, approximately 15% of which are singletons, and roughly 3.3% rests with the top ten. CDR3 length: 16 amino acids. V shed 5 bases, J shed 3 bases, and the junction held 11 bases outside the gene matches. Germline CDR1 MNHEY, CDR2 SVGEGT.

The sample comprised blood. V usage is TRBV6-2 or TRBV6-3 and J usage is TRBJ2-7; TRBD2 matches 9 bases. The sequence came from a woman aged 40 to 50 with Graves' ophthalmopathy. CDR3 DNA sequence: TGTGCCAGCAGTAATCTAGGTAGCGGGGGAAACTACGAGCAGTACTTC. As protein: CASSNLGSGGNYEQYF.